What follows is one T cell receptor beta chain and its context. This sample was taken from a study of blood T cell repertoires in COVID-19. Study background: T cells, B-cell-depleted T cells, or PBMCs provided the cDNA or gDNA that served as material.

Study processing details: Reference gene primers were amplified, and this amplification served to estimate nucleated cell counts. Assay used: immunoSEQ multiplex PCR; TCRdb lists only in-frame clones, some missing. That table furnishes V, J and clone size, whereas the DNA furnished D and trimming. The sample shows about 68,000 clones, 80% to 90% of them seen only once. Germline V gene sequence: CDR1 SGHNT, CDR2 YYREEE (reference sequence). There are 15 residues in the CDR3. V shed 4 bases and J shed 2 bases, with 12 bases lying between them. The chain recombines TRBV5-4 with TRBJ2-2, with TRBD1 as a possible D gene (6 bases). The clonotype originates from a woman aged 55-75 years with acute or convalescent COVID-19. The sample consisted of peripheral blood. The chain's CDR3 is CASSPGTINTGELFF. The DNA of the CDR3 is TGTGCCAGCAGCCCCGGGACAATTAACACCGGGGAGCTGTTTTTT.